Below, 16 T cell receptor beta chains from the same sample are listed, as sequenced in a study of T cells after yellow fever vaccination. TCRdb reanalysed the 5' RACE reads using MiXCR and keeps one entry per CDR3 protein. The table shows 510,000 or so distinct CDR3 sequences, with over 15% occurring only once. The starting material was PBMCs, obtained 15 days after the yellow fever booster vaccination. Source of these receptors: a man aged 30-40 years who received the YFV17D yellow fever vaccine.

This clonotype was picked up a small number of times. The chain joins TRBV20-1 to TRBJ2-5; 8 bases fit TRBD2. CDR3 length equals 13 residues. J was trimmed by 1 base and V by 3 bases; bases with no gene match: 1. Germline V gene sequence: CDR1 DFQATT, CDR2 SNEGSKA (reference sequence). The CDR3 sequence is CSASGTSQETQYF. In nucleotides, the CDR3 is TGCAGTGCTAGTGGGACTAGCCAAGAGACCCAGTACTTC.

The chain links TRBV7-2 to TRBJ1-1; D call uncertain. The V end was cut by 3 bases, the J end by 0 bases, with 8 bases between. The germline V gene has CDR1 SGHTA and CDR2 FQGNSA. The CDR3 sequence is 14 residues long. This chain's CDR3 is CASSFAGLNTEAFF. The CDR3, as DNA: TGTGCCAGCAGCTTTGCCGGGCTGAACACTGAAGCTTTCTTT. Combining the CDR3 with reference TRBV7-2 and TRBJ1-1 gives the whole variable domain GAGVSQSPSNKVTEKGKDVELRCDPISGHTALYWYRQSLGQGLEFLIYFQGNSAPDKSGLPSDRFSAERTGGSVSTLTIQRTQQEDSAVYLCASSFAGLNTEAFFGQGTRLTVV.

The chain couples TRBV4-2 to TRBJ2-3, with 15 nucleotides matching TRBD2. Germline V gene lookup returns CDR1 LGHNA and CDR2 YNFKEQ. V trimming: 4 bases; J trimming: 4 bases; junction bases outside the gene matches: 9. The CDR3 loop spans 18 amino acids. CDR3 residues: CASSPGLAGGIEADTQYF. DNA for the CDR3: TGTGCCAGCAGCCCCGGACTAGCGGGAGGGATTGAGGCAGATACGCAGTATTTT.

This clonotype came up a few times. The chain has TRBV20-1 and TRBJ2-1; 8 bases fit TRBD2. J was trimmed by 13 bases and V by 2 bases; bases with no gene match: 7. In germline, CDR1 is DFQATT, CDR2 SNEGSKA (reference sequence). This CDR3 spans 12 amino acids. This CDR3 reads CSARISGTDQFF. The CDR3 nucleotides read TGCAGTGCTAGAATTAGCGGGACGGATCAGTTCTTC.

This clonotype occurred a few times. V usage is TRBV5-1 and J usage is TRBJ2-1, with 8 bases that match TRBD1. Germline assignment: CDR1 SGHRS and CDR2 YFSETQ. The CDR3 contains 17 residues. V lost 3 bases and J lost 0; bases outside the gene matches: 8. As DNA, the CDR3 is TGCGCCAGCAGCTCGGACAGGGCTTTAAGCTCCTACAATGAGCAGTTCTTC. Translation: CASSSDRALSSYNEQFF. Supplemented by reference TRBV5-1 and TRBJ2-1, the full variable domain reads KAGVTQTPRYLIKTRGQQVTLSCSPISGHRSVSWYQQTPGQGLQFLFEYFSETQRNKGNFPGRFSGRQFSNSRSEMNVSTLELGDSALYLCASSSDRALSSYNEQFFGPGTRLTVL.

This clonotype was seen only a few times. The V and J genes are TRBV20-1 and TRBJ2-5; a weak D match, TRBD2 (6 bases). The germline CDR1 and CDR2 sequences are DFQATT and SNEGSKA (reference sequence). The CDR3 extends over 15 amino acids. V shed 3 bases and J shed 1 base, with 15 bases lying between them. The CDR3 DNA sequence: TGCAGTGCTAGCGCCATGGAGGGGTTCCAAGAGACCCAGTACTTC. It specifies CSASAMEGFQETQYF.

The chain uses TRBV20-1 and TRBJ2-2, with 8 bases lining up with TRBD2. The germline V gene has CDR1 DFQATT and CDR2 SNEGSKA (reference sequence). The junction had 8 bases not matched to a gene; V was cut back by 0 bases and J by 8 bases. There are 15 residues in the CDR3. This CDR3 reads CSARDGGVKAGELFF. In DNA form, the CDR3 reads TGCAGTGCTAGAGACGGGGGGGTGAAGGCTGGGGAGCTGTTTTTT.

This clonotype was counted many times. The chain recombines TRBV12-3 or TRBV12-4 with TRBJ2-7, with TRBD1 as a possible D gene (5 bases). The CDR3 has 12 residues. V was pared by 5 bases and J by 3 bases, with 8 bases between. The CDR3 region is CASSADSYEQYF. In nucleotides, the CDR3 is TGTGCCAGCAGTGCAGACAGCTACGAGCAGTACTTC.

This clonotype was counted a few times. The gene calls are TRBV2 and TRBJ2-3; D not resolved. The CDR3 is 13 residues long. Trimming cost V 5 bases and J 5 bases, with 11 bases left between them. Looked up from germline, CDR1 is SNHLY and CDR2 is FYNNEI. This CDR3 reads CASSTSLQDTQYF. CDR3 sequence (DNA): TGTGCCAGCAGTACCTCCCTCCAAGATACGCAGTATTTT.

In nucleotides, the CDR3 is TGTGCCAGCAGCGACCGGGATGGGGCCAACGTCCTGACTTTC. Its protein product is CASSDRDGANVLTF. This chain links TRBV7-9 with TRBJ2-6; possibly TRBD2 for D (5 bases). V lost 5 bases to trimming and J lost 3 bases, with 8 bases between them. CDR1 is SEHNR and CDR2 is FQNEAQ in the germline V gene (reference sequence). CDR3 length: 14 residues.

The rearrangement joins TRBV7-2 to TRBJ1-5, with D possibly matching TRBD1 (6 bases). Looked up from germline, CDR1 is SGHTA and CDR2 is FQGNSA. The CDR3 has 15 amino acids. With 2 bases removed from V and 2 bases from J, the gap between germline ends came to 10 bases. CDR3 residues: CASSLSYRGNQPQHF. The CDR3 coding sequence is TGTGCCAGCAGCTTAAGTTACAGGGGCAATCAGCCCCAGCATTTT. The variable domain in full, with the rest retrieved from reference TRBV7-2 and TRBJ1-5, is GAGVSQSPSNKVTEKGKDVELRCDPISGHTALYWYRQSLGQGLEFLIYFQGNSAPDKSGLPSDRFSAERTGGSVSTLTIQRTQQEDSAVYLCASSLSYRGNQPQHFGDGTRLSIL.

This rearrangement joins TRBV7-8 to TRBJ2-1; 7 bases line up with TRBD2. The CDR3 extends over 15 amino acids. The germline V gene has CDR1 SGHVS and CDR2 FQNEAQ. V gave up 8 bases and J gave up 3 bases; unmatched junction bases: 10. The CDR3 here is CASGTREGIYNEQFF. CDR3 in DNA: TGTGCCAGCGGAACCAGGGAGGGGATCTACAATGAGCAGTTCTTC.

The gene calls are TRBV18 and TRBJ2-3; D is ambiguous. The CDR3 is 14 amino acids. V was pared by 3 bases and J by 6 bases, with 13 bases between. CDR1 KGHSH and CDR2 LQKENI come from the germline V gene. The CDR3 nucleotides are TGTGCCAGCTCACCGTCCTCACCCACCGATACGCAGTATTTT. The encoded protein is CASSPSSPTDTQYF.

In this sample, this clonotype turned up a few times. The rearrangement uses TRBV20-1 and TRBJ2-3; TRBD1 might be the D (6 bases). This CDR3 is built from 13 residues. The V gene's germline CDR1 is DFQATT and CDR2 SNEGSKA (reference sequence). The germline V and J ends were trimmed by 6 bases and 5 bases, with 15 bases remaining between them. This chain's CDR3 is CSAKSGVGDTQYF. CDR3 in DNA: TGCAGTGCCAAATCAGGGGTGGGAGATACGCAGTATTTT.

This clonotype was detected only a few times. The chain's CDR3 is CASSPTGGPEQYF. In nucleotides, the CDR3 is TGTGCCAGCAGCCCGACCGGCGGCCCCGAGCAGTACTTC. The genes are TRBV9 and TRBJ2-7, with D unclear. The CDR3 has 13 residues. The germline CDR1 and CDR2 sequences are SGDLS and YYNGEE. Trimming shortened V by 4 bases and J by 6 bases, and 14 bases separated the two germline ends.

The V and J genes are TRBV7-2 and TRBJ2-1; D unresolved. Germline loops: CDR1 SGHTA, CDR2 FQGNSA. Trimming cost V 5 bases and J 5 bases, with 13 bases left between them. The CDR3 has 14 amino acids. CDR3 sequence: CASSVYLQHNEQFF. CDR3 coding DNA: TGTGCCAGCAGCGTCTACTTACAGCACAATGAGCAGTTCTTC.